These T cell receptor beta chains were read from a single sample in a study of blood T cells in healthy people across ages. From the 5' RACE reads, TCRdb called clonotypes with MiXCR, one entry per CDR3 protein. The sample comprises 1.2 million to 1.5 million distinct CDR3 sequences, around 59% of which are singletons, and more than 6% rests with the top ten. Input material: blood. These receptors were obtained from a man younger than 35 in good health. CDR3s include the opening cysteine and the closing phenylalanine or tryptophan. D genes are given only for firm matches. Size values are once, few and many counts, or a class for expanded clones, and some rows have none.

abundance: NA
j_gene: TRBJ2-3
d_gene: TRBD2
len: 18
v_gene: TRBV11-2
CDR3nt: TGTGCCAGCAGCTACCCCACTAGCGGGGAGATCGCGACAGATACGCAGTATTTT
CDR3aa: CASSYPTSGEIATDTQYF

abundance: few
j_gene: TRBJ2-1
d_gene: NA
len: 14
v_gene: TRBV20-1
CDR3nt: TGCAGTGCTACCCCGGCTTTCTCCTACAATGAGCAGTTCTTC
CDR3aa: CSATPAFSYNEQFF

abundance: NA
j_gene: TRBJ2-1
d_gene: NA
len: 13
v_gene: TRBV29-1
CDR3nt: TGCAGCGTTAGTGGCGGGTCCTACAATGAGCAGTTCTTC
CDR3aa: CSVSGGSYNEQFF

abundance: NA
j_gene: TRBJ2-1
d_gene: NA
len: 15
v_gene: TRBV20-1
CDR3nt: TGCAGTGCTAGCGCCATAGCCAGGTCCTACAATGAGCAGTTCTTC
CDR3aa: CSASAIARSYNEQFF

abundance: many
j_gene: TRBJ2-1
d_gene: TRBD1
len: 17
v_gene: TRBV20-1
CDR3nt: TGCAGCTGCGGGGGACAGGGGGCGTTGGGGAATCCCAATGAGCAGTTCTTC
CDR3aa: CSCGGQGALGNPNEQFF

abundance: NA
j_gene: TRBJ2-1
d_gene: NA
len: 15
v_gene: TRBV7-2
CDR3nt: TGTGCCAGCAGCTTCAGGGGAAGCGCCTACAATGAGCAGTTCTTC
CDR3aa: CASSFRGSAYNEQFF

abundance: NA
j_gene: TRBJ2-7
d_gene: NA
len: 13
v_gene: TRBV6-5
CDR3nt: TGTGCCAGCAGTTCAGGGGATCCCTACGAGCAGTACTTC
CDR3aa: CASSSGDPYEQYF

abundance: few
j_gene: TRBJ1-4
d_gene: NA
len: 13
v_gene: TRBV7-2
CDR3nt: TGTGCCAGCAGCCCTTTCCGCGGAGAAAAACTGTTTTTT
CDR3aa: CASSPFRGEKLFF

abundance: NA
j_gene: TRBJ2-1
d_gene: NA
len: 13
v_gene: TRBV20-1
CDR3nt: TGCAGTGCTAGACGCGTATCGAACAATGAGCAGTTCTTC
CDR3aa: CSARRVSNNEQFF

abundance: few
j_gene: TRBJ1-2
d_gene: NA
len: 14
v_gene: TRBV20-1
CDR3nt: TGCAGTGCTAGAGAACTAAGGGCAGGGGCTGGCTACACCTTC
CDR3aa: CSARELRAGAGYTF

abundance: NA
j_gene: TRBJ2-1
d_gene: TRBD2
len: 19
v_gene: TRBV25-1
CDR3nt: TGTGCCAGCAGTGAGGTATTAGCGGGGAGTTTAACCCGCTACAATGAGCAGTTCTTC
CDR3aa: CASSEVLAGSLTRYNEQFF

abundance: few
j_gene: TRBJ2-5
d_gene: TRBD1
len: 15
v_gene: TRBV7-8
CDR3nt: TGTGCCAGCAGTTCCCGAGGGGGCTTAGGGGAGACCCAGTACTTC
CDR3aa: CASSSRGGLGETQYF

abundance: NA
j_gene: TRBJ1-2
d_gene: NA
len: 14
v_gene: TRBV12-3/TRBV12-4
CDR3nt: TGTGCCAGCAGTAATTCCTCCAGGGGATATGGCTACACCTTC
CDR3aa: CASSNSSRGYGYTF

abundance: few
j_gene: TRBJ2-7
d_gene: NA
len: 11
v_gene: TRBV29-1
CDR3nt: TGCAGCGTTGAGGGGGTCTACGAGCAGTACTTC
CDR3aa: CSVEGVYEQYF

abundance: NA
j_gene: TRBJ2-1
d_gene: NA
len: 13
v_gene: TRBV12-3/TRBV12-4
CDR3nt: TGTGCCAGCAGTTTAGCTCAAAGGGAGAGGCAGTTCTTC
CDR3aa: CASSLAQRERQFF

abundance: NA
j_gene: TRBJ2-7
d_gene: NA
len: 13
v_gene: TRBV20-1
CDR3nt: TGCAGTGCTCGACAGGACACGGCCTACGAGCAGTACTTC
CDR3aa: CSARQDTAYEQYF

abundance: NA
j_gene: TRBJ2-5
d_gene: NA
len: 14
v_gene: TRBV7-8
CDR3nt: TGTGCCAGCAGCCCATTAGCGGAGGAAGAGACCCAGTACTTC
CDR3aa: CASSPLAEEETQYF

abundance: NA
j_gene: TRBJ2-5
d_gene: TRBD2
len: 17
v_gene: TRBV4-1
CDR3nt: TGCGCCAGCAGCCAAGATACTAGCGGGAACTGGGGAGAGACCCAGTACTTC
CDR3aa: CASSQDTSGNWGETQYF

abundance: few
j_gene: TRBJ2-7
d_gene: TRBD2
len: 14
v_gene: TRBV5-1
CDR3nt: TGCGCCAGCAGCTCCGAGCCTAGCGGCTACGAGCAGTACTTC
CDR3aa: CASSSEPSGYEQYF

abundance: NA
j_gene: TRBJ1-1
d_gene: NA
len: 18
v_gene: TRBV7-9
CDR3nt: TGTGCCAGCAGCTCCATTAGGGGGGGACCAGATCCGAACACTGAAGCTTTCTTT
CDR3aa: CASSSIRGGPDPNTEAFF

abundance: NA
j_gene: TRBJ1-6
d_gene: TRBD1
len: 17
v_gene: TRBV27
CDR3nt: TGTGCCAGCAGTTTCGGGAGAGGGGACAGGGTGCTCTCACCCCTCCACTTT
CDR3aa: CASSFGRGDRVLSPLHF

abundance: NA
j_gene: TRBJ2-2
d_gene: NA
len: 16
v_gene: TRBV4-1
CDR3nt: TGCGCCAGCAGCGGGTCAGCAGGGCAGAACACCGGGGAGCTGTTTTTT
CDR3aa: CASSGSAGQNTGELFF

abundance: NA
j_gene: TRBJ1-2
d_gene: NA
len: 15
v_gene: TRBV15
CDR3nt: TGTGCCACCAGCGCCCCGGGGCAGGGGAACTATGGCTACACCTTC
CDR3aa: CATSAPGQGNYGYTF

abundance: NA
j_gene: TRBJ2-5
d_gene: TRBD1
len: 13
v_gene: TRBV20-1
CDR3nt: TGCAGTGCTAGAAACAGGGGGGTAGAGACCCAGTACTTC
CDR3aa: CSARNRGVETQYF

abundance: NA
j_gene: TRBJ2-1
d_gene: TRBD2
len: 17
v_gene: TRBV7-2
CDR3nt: TGTGCCAGCAGCTTAGTACCCACGGGAGGGGCTTACAATGAGCAGTTCTTC
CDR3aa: CASSLVPTGGAYNEQFF

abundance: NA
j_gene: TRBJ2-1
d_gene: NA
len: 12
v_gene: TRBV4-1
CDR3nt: TGCGCCAGCAGCGGACCCAGCCGTGAGCAGTTCTTC
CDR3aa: CASSGPSREQFF

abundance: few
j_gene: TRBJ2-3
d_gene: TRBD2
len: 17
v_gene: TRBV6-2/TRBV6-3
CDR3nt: TGTGCCAGCAGTTACCCCGGGACTAGCGGGGGAACAGATACGCAGTATTTT
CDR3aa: CASSYPGTSGGTDTQYF

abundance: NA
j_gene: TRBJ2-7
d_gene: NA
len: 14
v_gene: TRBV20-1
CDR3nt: TGCAGTGCTGGCCCCCCTGGAGCGGGTGACGAGCAGTACTTC
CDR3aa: CSAGPPGAGDEQYF

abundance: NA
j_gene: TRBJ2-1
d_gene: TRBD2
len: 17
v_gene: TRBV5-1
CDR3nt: TGCGCCAGCAGCTTGCCGCTAGCGGGATATGCGTCCAATGAGCAGTTCTTC
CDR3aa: CASSLPLAGYASNEQFF

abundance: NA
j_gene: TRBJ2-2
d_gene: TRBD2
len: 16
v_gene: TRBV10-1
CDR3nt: TGCGCCAGCAGTGAGCTAGCGGGAGCTGGCACCGGGGAGCTGTTTTTT
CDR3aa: CASSELAGAGTGELFF

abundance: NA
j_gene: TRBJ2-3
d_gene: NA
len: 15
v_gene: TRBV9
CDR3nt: TGTGCCAGCAGCGTAGATGGATACTCCACAGATACGCAGTATTTT
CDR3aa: CASSVDGYSTDTQYF

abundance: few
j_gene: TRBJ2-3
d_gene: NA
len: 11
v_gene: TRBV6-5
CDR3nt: TGTGCCAGCAGTTATTTCGATACGCAGTATTTT
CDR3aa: CASSYFDTQYF

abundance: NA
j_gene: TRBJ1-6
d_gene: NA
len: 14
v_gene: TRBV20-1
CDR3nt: TGCAGTGCCATCCAGCGGGGGTATAATTCACCCCTCCACTTT
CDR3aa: CSAIQRGYNSPLHF

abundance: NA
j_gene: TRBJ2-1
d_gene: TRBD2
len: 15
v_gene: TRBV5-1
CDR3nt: TGCGCCAGCAGCTGGACCGGGACTATGGGGGATGAGCAGTTCTTC
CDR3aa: CASSWTGTMGDEQFF

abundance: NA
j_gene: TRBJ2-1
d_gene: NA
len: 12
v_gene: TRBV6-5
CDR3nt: TGTGCCAGCAGAGAAATCCACAATGAGCAGTTCTTC
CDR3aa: CASREIHNEQFF

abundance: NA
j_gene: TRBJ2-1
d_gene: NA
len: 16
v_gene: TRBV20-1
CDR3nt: TGCAGTTGCCCTACAACATACCCCAGCTCCTACAATGAGCAGTTCTTC
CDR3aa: CSCPTTYPSSYNEQFF

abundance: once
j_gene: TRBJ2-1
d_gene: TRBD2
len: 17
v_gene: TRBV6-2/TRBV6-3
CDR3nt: TGTGCCAGCAGTTACCTGGCGGGGGGGGCGGCGTACAATGAGCAGTTCTTC
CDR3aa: CASSYLAGGAAYNEQFF

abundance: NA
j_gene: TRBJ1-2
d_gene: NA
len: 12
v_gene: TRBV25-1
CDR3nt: TGTGCCAGCAGTGAATATCTTTATGGCTACACCTTC
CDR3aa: CASSEYLYGYTF

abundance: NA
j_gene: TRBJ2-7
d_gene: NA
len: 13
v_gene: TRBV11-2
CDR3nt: TGTGCCAGCAGCTTAAGTGGGGGTGCCGAGCAGTACTTC
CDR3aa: CASSLSGGAEQYF

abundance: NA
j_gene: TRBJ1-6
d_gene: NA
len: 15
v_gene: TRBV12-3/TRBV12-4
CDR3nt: TGTGCCAGCAGTCTTACAAGGGCGTCGGAGTCACCCCTCCACTTT
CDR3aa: CASSLTRASESPLHF

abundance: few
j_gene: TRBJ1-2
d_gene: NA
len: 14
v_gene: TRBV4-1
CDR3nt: TGCGCCAGCAGCCACCTCCTGGGCAGTCGAGACTACACCTTC
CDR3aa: CASSHLLGSRDYTF

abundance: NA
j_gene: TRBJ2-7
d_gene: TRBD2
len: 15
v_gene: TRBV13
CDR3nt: TGTGCCAGCACGAAACGGGGCGGGAGTGCCTACGAGCAGTACTTC
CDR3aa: CASTKRGGSAYEQYF

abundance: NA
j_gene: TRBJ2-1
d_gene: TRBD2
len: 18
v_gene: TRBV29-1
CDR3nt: TGCAGCGTTGAAGGCCTTCCTAGCGGGAGAGCTGGCTACAATGAGCAGTTCTTC
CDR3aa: CSVEGLPSGRAGYNEQFF

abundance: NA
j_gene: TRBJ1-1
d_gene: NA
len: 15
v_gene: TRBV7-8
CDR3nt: TGTGCCAGCAGCTTAGTTGGGGCAATGAACACTGAAGCTTTCTTT
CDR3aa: CASSLVGAMNTEAFF

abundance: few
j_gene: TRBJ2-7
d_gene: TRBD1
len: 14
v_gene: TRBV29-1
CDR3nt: TGCAGCGTCGCTGGGGAGACAGGGGGCTACGAGCAGTACTTC
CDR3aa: CSVAGETGGYEQYF

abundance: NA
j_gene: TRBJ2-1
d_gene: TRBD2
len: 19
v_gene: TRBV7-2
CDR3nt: TGTGCCAGCAGCCGCGATCCGGGACTAGGAAGGAGCTCCTACAATGAGCAGTTCTTC
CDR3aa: CASSRDPGLGRSSYNEQFF

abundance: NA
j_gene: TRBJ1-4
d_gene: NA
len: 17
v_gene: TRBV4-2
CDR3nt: TGTGCCAGCAGCCAAGATCGGCCAGGAGGGGATAATGAAAAACTGTTTTTT
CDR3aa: CASSQDRPGGDNEKLFF

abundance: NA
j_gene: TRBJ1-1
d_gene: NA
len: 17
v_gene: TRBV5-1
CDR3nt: TGCGCCAGCAGCTTGGCACTCGCCCAGGTCGGGAACACTGAAGCTTTCTTT
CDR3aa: CASSLALAQVGNTEAFF

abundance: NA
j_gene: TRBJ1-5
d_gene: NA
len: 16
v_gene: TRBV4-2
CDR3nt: TGTGCCAGCAGCCAAGAGGCCGGGTCCTCCAATCAGCCCCAGCATTTT
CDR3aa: CASSQEAGSSNQPQHF

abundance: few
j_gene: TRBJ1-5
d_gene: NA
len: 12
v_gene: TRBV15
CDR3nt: TGTGCCACCAGCGGGGGGTCTCAGCCCCAGCATTTT
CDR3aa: CATSGGSQPQHF

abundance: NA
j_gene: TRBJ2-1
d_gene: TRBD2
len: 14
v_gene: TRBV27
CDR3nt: TGTGCCAGCAGTTGGACTAGCGGAACAAATGAGCAGTTCTTC
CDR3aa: CASSWTSGTNEQFF

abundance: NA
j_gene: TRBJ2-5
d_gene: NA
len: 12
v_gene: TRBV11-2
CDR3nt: TGTGCCGGTGGGGTCCTGGGAGAGACCCAGTACTTC
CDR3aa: CAGGVLGETQYF

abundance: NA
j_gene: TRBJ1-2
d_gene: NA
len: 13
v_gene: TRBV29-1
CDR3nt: TGCAGCGTTGAAGGGACTTCGGGGGATGGCTACACCTTC
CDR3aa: CSVEGTSGDGYTF

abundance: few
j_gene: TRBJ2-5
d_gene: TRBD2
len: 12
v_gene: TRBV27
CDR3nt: TGTGCCATAAGGTATACTAGCGGGAAGGAGTACTTC
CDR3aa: CAIRYTSGKEYF

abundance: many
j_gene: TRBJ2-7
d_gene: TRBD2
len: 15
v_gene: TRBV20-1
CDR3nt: TGCAGTGCTAGAGGAACTAGCGGGGGGGAATACGAGCAGTACTTC
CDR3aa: CSARGTSGGEYEQYF

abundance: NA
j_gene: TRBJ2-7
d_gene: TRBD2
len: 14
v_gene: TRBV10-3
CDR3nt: TGTGCCACCCATGGAACTAGCGGATCCTACGAGCAGTACTTC
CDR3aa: CATHGTSGSYEQYF

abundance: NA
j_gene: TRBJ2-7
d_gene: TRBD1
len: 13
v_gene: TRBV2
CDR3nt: TGTGCCAGCAGTGAACAGGGGGTCAACGAGCAGTACTTC
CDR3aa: CASSEQGVNEQYF

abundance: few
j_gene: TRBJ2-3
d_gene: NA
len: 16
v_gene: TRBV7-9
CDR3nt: TGTGCCAGCAGCTTCGGGACAATTCCTAGCACAGATACGCAGTATTTT
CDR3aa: CASSFGTIPSTDTQYF

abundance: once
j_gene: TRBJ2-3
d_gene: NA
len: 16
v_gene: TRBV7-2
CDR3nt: TGTGCCAGCAGCTTAGTCGGGAGTCGGAGCGCAGATACGCAGTATTTT
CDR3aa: CASSLVGSRSADTQYF